This entry describes one TCR beta chain. The germline V gene encodes CDR1 KGHDR and CDR2 SFDVKD. The CDR3 sequence is 17 residues long. J lost 7 bases, V lost 0 bases, and 9 bases had no gene match. These data come from a study of control samples from healthy donors and cancer patients. This table comes from immunoSEQ multiplex PCR, and its TCRdb copy is limited to in-frame clones, with some not included. Among about 150,000 clones listed, roughly 90% were seen once. Sequencing was carried out using blood. This TCR derives from a woman aged 25-40 years in good health. The J gene is TRBJ1-4, the V gene TRBV24-1; 8 nucleotides align to TRBD1. CDR3 sequence reads: CATSDLDRGSDSEKLFF. The CDR3 bases are TGTGCCACCAGTGATTTGGACAGGGGATCGGACAGTGAAAAACTGTTTTTT.